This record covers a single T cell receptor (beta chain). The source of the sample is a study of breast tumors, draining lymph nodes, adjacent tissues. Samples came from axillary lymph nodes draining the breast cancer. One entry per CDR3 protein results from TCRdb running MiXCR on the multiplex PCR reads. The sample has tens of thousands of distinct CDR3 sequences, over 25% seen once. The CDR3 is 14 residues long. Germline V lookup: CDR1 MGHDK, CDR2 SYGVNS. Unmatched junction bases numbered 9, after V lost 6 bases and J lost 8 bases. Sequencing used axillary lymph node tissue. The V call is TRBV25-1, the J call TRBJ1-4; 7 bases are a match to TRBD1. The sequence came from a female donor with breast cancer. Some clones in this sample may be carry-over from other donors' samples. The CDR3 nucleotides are TGTGCCAGCAGGCCAGGACAGGTTGGAGAAAAACTGTTTTTT. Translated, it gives CASRPGQVGEKLFF. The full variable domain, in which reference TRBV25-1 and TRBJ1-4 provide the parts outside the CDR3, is EADIYQTPRYLVIGTGKKITLECSQTMGHDKMYWYQQDPGMELHLIHYSYGVNSTEKGDLSSESTVSRIRTEHFPLTLESARPSHTSQYLCASRPGQVGEKLFFGSGTQLSVL.